The next 27 T cell receptor beta chains were all read from a single sample in a study of blood T cells in healthy people across ages. PCR was performed a second time for about 7 to 12 cycles using a sample-barcoded 5' primer and a J-beta primer mix. TCRdb reprocessed the 5' RACE reads via MiXCR and lists one record per CDR3 protein. The data hold around 790,000 distinct CDR3 sequences, with approximately 44% observed a single time. Input material: blood. These TCRs come from a man aged 60 to 69 in good health.

The chain has TRBV7-9 and TRBJ1-2, with TRBD1 as a possible D gene (5 bases). The CDR3 has 12 residues. V lost 7 bases to trimming and J lost 8 bases, with 14 bases between them. CDR1 is SEHNR and CDR2 is FQNEAQ in the germline V gene (reference sequence). CDR3 nucleotides: TGTGCCAGCAACTCCGACGGGGCGGGCTACACCTTC. It translates to CASNSDGAGYTF.

This clonotype has more than one count but fewer than ten. V and J are TRBV21-1 and TRBJ2-3; the table's D gene call, TRBD1, was not cross checked with the DNA. TRBV21-1 is given as a pseudogene. The CDR3 is 17 residues long. The CDR3 coding sequence is TGTGCCAGCAGCAAAAAACGGGACAGGGGGCGCTTCGCTACGCAGTATTTT. Its translation is CASSKKRDRGRFATQYF.

The CDR3 coding sequence is TGTGCCAGCTCACCACCGTCGGACAGGGCGGCGCAGTACTTC. Protein: CASSPPSDRAAQYF. V usage is TRBV18 and J usage is TRBJ2-5; 8 bases match TRBD1. The CDR3 has 14 residues. After removal of 0 bases from V and 11 bases from J, the junction contained 8 bases not matched to a gene. From germline, CDR1 is KGHSH and CDR2 LQKENI.

With respect to this clonotype: Germline and junction disagree at one end, which may indicate a read error. This chain's CDR3 is CASSLELGGDERFF. In DNA form, the CDR3 reads TGCGCCAGCAGCTTGGAGTTGGGGGGCGATGAGCGGTTCTTC. The V gene is TRBV5-1, the J gene TRBJ2-1; D possibly matches TRBD1 or TRBD2 (6 bases each). Germline lookup yields CDR1 SGHRS and CDR2 YFSETQ. The length of the CDR3 is 14 residues.

V gene TRBV7-3 combines with J gene TRBJ2-2; D is undetermined. The germline CDR1 and CDR2 sequences are SGHTA and FQGTGA. The V and J ends lost 5 bases and 4 bases respectively, with 11 bases between them. The CDR3 length is 14 residues. Written as DNA, the CDR3 is TGTGCCAGCAGCCAGCGCCGGAGCACCGGGGAGCTGTTTTTT. Translated: CASSQRRSTGELFF.

In its sample, this clonotype was seen a few times. The V and J genes are TRBV20-1 and TRBJ1-6; D is unclear. Trimming took off 0 bases at V and 7 bases at J, with 10 bases between the two ends. CDR1 is DFQATT, CDR2 SNEGSKA, per germline (reference sequence). This CDR3 is 14 amino acids long. CDR3 DNA: TGCAGTGCTAGAGATGGCAGGACGAATTCACCCCTCCACTTT. Encoded protein: CSARDGRTNSPLHF.

This clonotype was seen only a few times. The genes are TRBV4-3 and TRBJ1-4; D possibly corresponds to TRBD1 (6 bases). Trimming took off 1 base at V and 2 bases at J, with 8 bases between the two ends. The CDR3 consists of 15 residues. Germline CDR1 is LGHNA and CDR2 is YSLEER. CDR3 nucleotides: TGCGCCAGCAGCCAAGTGGACAGTACTAATGAAAAACTGTTTTTT. Amino acid sequence: CASSQVDSTNEKLFF.

This clonotype was seen more than once but under ten times. This chain connects TRBV2 to TRBJ2-3; maybe TRBD2 (7 bases). This CDR3 has 12 amino acids. V was clipped by 8 bases and J by 6 bases, with 12 bases between them. CDR1 and CDR2 (germline): SNHLY, FYNNEI. Here the CDR3 reads CASAGAVDTQYF. The CDR3 DNA reads TGTGCCAGCGCGGGGGCGGTTGATACGCAGTATTTT.

J is TRBJ2-2 and V is TRBV4-1, with TRBD2 as a possible D gene (5 bases). Germline V gives CDR1 MGHRA, CDR2 YSYEKL. V dropped 4 bases and J dropped 1 base, with 13 bases sitting between them. The length of the CDR3 is 16 residues. The CDR3 coding sequence is TGCGCCAGCAGCCCGAGGGTCAATTTGAACACCGGGGAGCTGTTTTTT. This sequence encodes CASSPRVNLNTGELFF.

The chain carries TRBV27 and TRBJ2-4; possibly TRBD1 for D (6 bases). The DNA end favors TRBJ2-7, so the J call may be wrong. Germline CDR1 is MNHEY and CDR2 is SMNVEV (reference sequence). The CDR3 runs 14 residues. This CDR3 reads CASSLTAGVGEQYF. The CDR3 nucleotides read TGTGCCAGCAGTTTAACGGCAGGGGTCGGCGAGCAGTACTTC.

Many counts were recorded for this clonotype. This chain connects TRBV6-5 to TRBJ1-6, with D tentatively TRBD1 (5 bases). This CDR3 has 14 amino acids. CDR1 MNHEY and CDR2 SVGAGI come from the germline V gene. Between the trimmed V and J ends, which lost 3 bases and 7 bases, there was a span of 10 bases. The CDR3 bases are TGTGCCAGCAGTTATGGGGACCTCAATTCACCCCTCCACTTT. It is translated as CASSYGDLNSPLHF.

The chain employs TRBV7-8 and TRBJ1-2; D unclear. This CDR3 contains 13 residues. V was cut by 0 bases and J by 7 bases, with 9 bases left in between. CDR1 is SGHVS, CDR2 FQNEAQ, per germline. The DNA of the CDR3 is TGTGCCAGCAGCTTAGCGTTAAACGGTGGCTACACCTTC. Amino acids: CASSLALNGGYTF.

Worth noting for this clonotype: A read error may produce the germline difference seen at one junction end. The chain combines TRBV6-2 or TRBV6-3 with TRBJ2-1; D is unclear. CDR3 length: 12 residues. CDR1 is MNHEY, CDR2 SVGEGT, per germline. CDR3 protein: CANSLEIKGQFF. CDR3 DNA sequence: TGTGCCAACAGTTTGGAAATCAAGGGGCAGTTCTTC.

V usage is TRBV7-9 and J usage is TRBJ1-4; D remains unclear. The CDR3 is 16 residues long. CDR1 is SEHNR and CDR2 is FQNEAQ in the germline V gene (reference sequence). The V gene lost 1 base and the J gene lost 0 bases, with 9 bases spanning the gap. The CDR3, as DNA: TGTGCCAGCAGCTTAGGGGATTGGTCAACTAATGAAAAACTGTTTTTT. This encodes CASSLGDWSTNEKLFF.

This clonotype was detected only a few times. V and J are TRBV20-1 and TRBJ2-4, with 7 bases matching TRBD2. This CDR3 has 17 residues. Germline assignment: CDR1 DFQATT and CDR2 SNEGSKA (reference sequence). Trimming at V came to 0 bases and at J to 4 bases, leaving 12 bases not matched to a gene. CDR3 DNA: TGCAGTGCTAGAGAGTCCAGCGGGGCAACCCAAAAAAACATTCAGTACTTC. Encoded protein: CSARESSGATQKNIQYF.

The gene calls are TRBV7-2 and TRBJ2-3; TRBD2 matches 8 bases. This CDR3 comprises 16 residues. CDR1 is SGHTA and CDR2 is FQGNSA in the germline V gene. Trimming took 2 bases from V and 6 from J; bases not matched to a gene: 10. The CDR3 reads CASSLSPSRGGDTQYF. CDR3 sequence (DNA): TGTGCCAGCAGCTTAAGCCCTTCTCGGGGGGGCGATACGCAGTATTTT. Using reference TRBV7-2 and TRBJ2-3 for the parts outside the CDR3, the full variable domain is GAGVSQSPSNKVTEKGKDVELRCDPISGHTALYWYRQSLGQGLEFLIYFQGNSAPDKSGLPSDRFSAERTGGSVSTLTIQRTQQEDSAVYLCASSLSPSRGGDTQYFGPGTRLTVL.

The rearrangement links TRBV20-1 to TRBJ1-1; no reliable D call. The CDR3 is made up of 15 amino acids. Trimming removed 3 bases at V and 3 bases at J, with 17 bases between. Germline values: CDR1 DFQATT, CDR2 SNEGSKA (reference sequence). The CDR3 DNA reads as TGCAGTGCTAGCCCGGGCAATAATGGGGACACTGAAGCTTTCTTT. It is translated as CSASPGNNGDTEAFF.

The J gene is TRBJ2-7, the V gene TRBV7-2; TRBD1 might be the D (5 bases). Germline V gene data show CDR1 as SGHTA and CDR2 as FQGNSA. This CDR3 comprises 14 residues. Trimming pared 0 bases from V and 5 bases from J, leaving 11 bases between. DNA for the CDR3: TGTGCCAGCAGCTTAGCTATCCAGGGCCACGAGCAGTACTTC. Its protein is CASSLAIQGHEQYF.

The genes are TRBV21-1 and TRBJ1-2; TRBD1 was called by the table and not checked on the DNA. TRBV21-1 is reported as a pseudogene. The CDR3 has 14 amino acids. The CDR3 nucleotides read TGTGCCAGCAGCAAAGTCGGGGGATTCTATGGCTACACCTTC. Amino acid sequence: CASSKVGGFYGYTF.

The rearrangement joins TRBV5-5 to TRBJ2-7; D is uncertain. This CDR3 is 14 amino acids long. Germline CDR1 and CDR2: SGHKS and YYEKEE (reference sequence). Trimming pared 6 bases from V and 0 bases from J, leaving 13 bases between. The CDR3 DNA reads TGTGCCAGCAACGCCGAGACCTACTCCTACGAGCAGTACTTC. Encoded protein: CASNAETYSYEQYF.

Only a few counts were recorded for this clonotype. The genes are TRBV27 and TRBJ2-7; D is possibly TRBD1 (5 bases). The assigned J gene may be wrong: the sequence end matches TRBJ2-5 better. Germline CDR1 and CDR2: MNHEY and SMNVEV (reference sequence). The CDR3 runs to 14 residues. CDR3 amino acids: CASSLWGRGETQYF. In nucleotides, the CDR3 is TGTGCCAGCAGTTTATGGGGAAGGGGAGAGACCCAGTACTTC.

This sequence joins TRBV5-1 and TRBJ1-2, with 7 nucleotides matching TRBD1. V trimming: 4 bases; J trimming: 6 bases; junction bases outside the gene matches: 9. The CDR3 has 14 residues. Germline CDR1 SGHRS, CDR2 YFSETQ. The CDR3 nucleotides are TGCGCCAGCAGCGTTTACAGGGGCCACCATGGCTACACCTTC. Protein: CASSVYRGHHGYTF.

The genes are TRBV12-3 or TRBV12-4 and TRBJ2-3; D is possibly TRBD2 (7 bases). CDR3 length equals 15 residues. Trimming shortened V by 5 bases and J by 6 bases, and 18 bases separated the two germline ends. The CDR3 DNA follows: TGTGCCAGCAGTCCCGCTGGGGGGGGCATGGATACGCAGTATTTT. This encodes CASSPAGGGMDTQYF.

This CDR3 reads CASSSNGGSSYEQYF. The DNA for the CDR3 is TGTGCCAGCAGCTCAAATGGGGGAAGCTCCTACGAGCAGTACTTC. The gene calls are TRBV7-2 and TRBJ2-7, with D perhaps assigned TRBD1 or TRBD2 (5 bases each). Germline CDR1 is SGHTA and CDR2 is FQGNSA. This CDR3 has 15 amino acids. V shed 4 bases and J shed 0 bases, with 13 bases lying between them.

This rearrangement joins TRBV14 to TRBJ2-5; D gene ambiguous. The end of the DNA is better explained by TRBJ2-7, so the J call may be wrong. Germline loops: CDR1 SGHDN, CDR2 FVKESK. The CDR3 loop spans 13 amino acids. As DNA, the CDR3 is TGTGCCAGCAGCCAAGATGGGGTGCGCGAGCAGTACTTC. Translated, it gives CASSQDGVREQYF.

This chain connects TRBV7-6 to TRBJ2-5; D is possibly TRBD2 (5 bases). The DNA end is a closer match to TRBJ2-7, so the J assignment may be wrong. The germline V gene encodes CDR1 SGHVS and CDR2 FNYEAQ. The CDR3 has 14 residues. CDR3 coding DNA: TGTGCCAGCAGCTTATCGGAGGTCACCTGCGAGCAGTACTTC. Its translation: CASSLSEVTCEQYF.

This clonotype occurred a few times. The genes are TRBV10-3 and TRBJ1-4; the match to TRBD1 covers 7 bases. The CDR3 runs to 14 residues. Germline CDR1 reads ENHRY; CDR2 reads SYGVKD. V shed 5 bases and J 8 bases; nucleotides not matched to a gene: 8. Here the CDR3 reads CAISLDRAGEKLFF. CDR3 nucleotide sequence: TGTGCCATCAGTTTAGACAGGGCCGGGGAAAAACTGTTTTTT.